Given below is one TCR beta chain in context. This record comes from a study of blood T cell repertoires in COVID-19. The CDR3 covers 17 residues. The germline V gene encodes CDR1 MNHEY and CDR2 SMNVEV (reference sequence). Between the trimmed V and J ends, which lost 3 bases and 6 bases, there was a span of 20 bases. Measured with immunoSEQ multiplex PCR; TCRdb has only the in-frame clones, and not every one. The data contain about 19,000 clones, around 86% of them seen just once; the ten biggest clones take up about 15%. This sequence originates from a man in his 70s with acute or convalescent COVID-19. V usage is TRBV27 and J usage is TRBJ2-2, with D unclear. The sample was peripheral blood. The CDR3: CASSLILGQAKAGELFF. In nucleotides, the CDR3 is TGTGCCAGCAGTTTGATCCTTGGGCAGGCGAAGGCCGGGGAGCTGTTTTTT.